Listed below are T cell receptor beta chains from one sample, sequenced in a study of T cell responses to AZD1222 COVID-19 vaccine. Profiling relied on immunoSEQ multiplex PCR, and the TCRdb table lists in-frame clones only, not all of them. The sample has 95,000 to 100,000 clones; roughly nine tenths are singletons. The sequencing used peripheral blood, collected 28 days after the second AZD1222 dose. Receptors originate from an adult who received the AZD1222 COVID-19 vaccine. Each CDR3 is given with its conserved first and last residue. Each record gives: V gene, D gene, clone size, J gene, CDR3 protein, CDR3 DNA. D genes are given only for firm matches. Size is omitted from some rows. Given values are once, few, many or a class for expanded clones.

>TRBV11-2|NA|NA|TRBJ2-1
CASSLERYNEQFF
TGTGCCAGCAGCTTAGAACGGTACAATGAGCAGTTCTTC
>TRBV27|NA|NA|TRBJ1-5
CASSAAEGRAQHF
TGTGCCAGCAGTGCAGCGGAGGGTAGGGCCCAGCATTTT
>TRBV28|NA|NA|TRBJ2-7
CASKGTYYEQYF
TGTGCCAGCAAGGGGACATACTACGAGCAGTACTTC
>TRBV6-2/TRBV6-3|TRBD2|once|TRBJ2-1
CASSYTTSGRPSYNEQFF
TGTGCCAGCAGTTACACTACTAGCGGGAGGCCTTCCTACAATGAGCAGTTCTTC
>TRBV5-5|NA|NA|TRBJ1-3
CASSLVQANSGNTIYF
TGTGCCAGCAGCTTGGTACAGGCCAACTCTGGAAACACCATATATTTT
>TRBV19|NA|NA|TRBJ2-2
CASKDTNTGELFF
TGTGCCAGTAAGGACACGAACACCGGGGAGCTGTTTTTT
>TRBV4-1|NA|NA|TRBJ1-4
CASSLPREKLFF
TGCGCCAGCAGCCTCCCTAGGGAAAAACTGTTTTTT
>TRBV10-3|TRBD1|NA|TRBJ2-1
CAKSRDRAGEQFF
TGTGCCAAGTCCCGGGACAGGGCCGGCGAGCAGTTCTTC
>TRBV29-1|TRBD1|NA|TRBJ1-2
CSVEDGQGGGYTF
TGCAGCGTTGAAGATGGACAGGGAGGGGGCTACACCTTC
>TRBV21-1|NA|NA|TRBJ1-5
CASSNSGREGDQPQHF
TGTGCCAGCAGCAATAGCGGCAGGGAGGGAGATCAGCCCCAGCATTTT
>TRBV5-1|TRBD1|NA|TRBJ1-4
CASSLGDRGPEKLFF
TGCGCCAGCAGCTTGGGGGACAGGGGACCTGAAAAACTGTTTTTT
>TRBV7-2|TRBD2|NA|TRBJ2-7
CASSLVTSGRVGWYEQYF
TGTGCCAGCAGCTTAGTAACTAGCGGGAGAGTAGGCTGGTACGAGCAGTACTTC
>TRBV7-9|TRBD1|NA|TRBJ1-1
CASQPGTDYTEAFF
TGTGCCAGCCAACCCGGGACAGACTACACTGAAGCTTTCTTT
>TRBV7-6|TRBD2|NA|TRBJ2-5
CASSLGGSGETQYF
TGTGCCAGCAGCTTGGGAGGGTCGGGGGAGACCCAGTACTTC
>TRBV5-1|NA|NA|TRBJ1-1
CASSSLGPSTTEAFF
TGCGCCAGCAGCTCCCTTGGACCTTCCACCACTGAAGCTTTCTTT
>TRBV28|NA|NA|TRBJ1-1
CASRKSGGRGGGAFF
TGTGCCAGCAGGAAAAGCGGGGGGCGCGGGGGCGGAGCTTTCTTT
>TRBV28|NA|NA|TRBJ2-7
CASQRSSYEQYF
TGTGCCAGTCAAAGGAGCTCCTACGAGCAGTACTTC
>TRBV6-6|NA|NA|TRBJ1-5
CASSPTLREPQHF
TGTGCCAGCAGCCCCACCCTGAGGGAGCCCCAGCATTTT